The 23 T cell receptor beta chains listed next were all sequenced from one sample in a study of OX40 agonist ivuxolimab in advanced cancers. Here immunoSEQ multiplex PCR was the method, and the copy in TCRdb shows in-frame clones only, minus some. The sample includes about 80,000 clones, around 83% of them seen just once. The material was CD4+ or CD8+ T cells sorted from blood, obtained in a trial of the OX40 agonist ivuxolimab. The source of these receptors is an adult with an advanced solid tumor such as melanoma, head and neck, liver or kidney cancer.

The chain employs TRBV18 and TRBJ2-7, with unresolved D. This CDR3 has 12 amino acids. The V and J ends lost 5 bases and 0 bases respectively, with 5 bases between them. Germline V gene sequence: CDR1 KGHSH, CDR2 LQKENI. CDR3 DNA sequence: TGTGCCAGCTCATTCGGCTCCTACGAGCAGTACTTC. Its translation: CASSFGSYEQYF. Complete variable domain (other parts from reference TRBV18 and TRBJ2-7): NAGVMQNPRHLVRRRGQEARLRCSPMKGHSHVYWYRQLPEEGLKFMVYLQKENIIDESGMPKERFSAEFPKEGPSILRIQQVVRGDSAAYFCASSFGSYEQYFGPGTRLTVT.

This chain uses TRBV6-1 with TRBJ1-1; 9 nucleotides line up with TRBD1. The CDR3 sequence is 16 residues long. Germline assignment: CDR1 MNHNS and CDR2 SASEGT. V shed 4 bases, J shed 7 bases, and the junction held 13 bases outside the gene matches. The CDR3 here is CASSADRGSTRFEAFF. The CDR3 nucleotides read TGTGCCAGCAGTGCGGACAGGGGCTCGACCCGTTTTGAAGCTTTCTTT.

The CDR3 region is CASSPYKTGTETQYF. The DNA for the CDR3 is TGTGCCAGCAGTCCTTATAAGACCGGTACGGAGACCCAGTACTTC. V gene TRBV6-5 combines with J gene TRBJ2-5; D not resolved. Per germline, CDR1 MNHEY and CDR2 SVGAGI. This CDR3 comprises 15 residues. V lost 5 bases and J 5 bases, leaving 18 bases between the germline ends.

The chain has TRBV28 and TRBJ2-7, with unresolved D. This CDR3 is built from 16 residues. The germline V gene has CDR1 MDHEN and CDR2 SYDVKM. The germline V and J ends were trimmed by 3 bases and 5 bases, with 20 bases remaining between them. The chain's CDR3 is CASSFSLDRTVDEQYF. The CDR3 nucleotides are TGTGCCAGCAGTTTCTCGCTAGACCGGACCGTGGACGAGCAGTACTTC.

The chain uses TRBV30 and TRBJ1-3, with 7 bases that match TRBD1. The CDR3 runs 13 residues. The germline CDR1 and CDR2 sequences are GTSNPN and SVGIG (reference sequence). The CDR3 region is CASDRVSGNTIYF. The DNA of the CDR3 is TGTGCTAGCGACAGGGTCTCTGGAAACACCATATATTTT.

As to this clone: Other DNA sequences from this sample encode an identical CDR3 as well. As DNA, the CDR3 is TGTGCCAGCAGCCACGCCCGGGACAAGGGAAACACCATATATTTT. Encoded protein: CASSHARDKGNTIYF. The gene calls are TRBV4-2 and TRBJ1-3; perhaps TRBD1 as D (6 bases). Per the germline V gene, CDR1 is LGHNA and CDR2 is YNFKEQ. V was shortened by 3 bases and J by 4 bases, with 13 bases between the two germline ends. The CDR3 sequence is 15 residues long.

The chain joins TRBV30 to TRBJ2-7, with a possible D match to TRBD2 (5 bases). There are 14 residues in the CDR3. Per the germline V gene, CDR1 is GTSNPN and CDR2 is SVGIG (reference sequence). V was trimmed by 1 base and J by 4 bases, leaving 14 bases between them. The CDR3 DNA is TGTGCCTGGAGTGCCCGGAGGACCAAGTACGAGCAGTACTTC. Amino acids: CAWSARRTKYEQYF.

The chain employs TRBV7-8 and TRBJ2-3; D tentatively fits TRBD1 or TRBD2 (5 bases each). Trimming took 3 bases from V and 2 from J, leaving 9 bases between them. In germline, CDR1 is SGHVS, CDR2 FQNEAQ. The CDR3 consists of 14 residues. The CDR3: CASSFGGPTDTQYF. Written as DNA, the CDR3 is TGTGCCAGCAGCTTTGGGGGACCCACAGATACGCAGTATTTT.

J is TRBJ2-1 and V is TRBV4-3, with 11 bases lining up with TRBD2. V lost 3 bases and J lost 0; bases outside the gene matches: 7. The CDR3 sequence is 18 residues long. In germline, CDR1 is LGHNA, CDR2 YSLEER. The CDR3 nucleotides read TGCGCCAGCAGCCATCCCGAGACTAGCGGGGCCTCCTACAATGAGCAGTTCTTC. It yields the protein CASSHPETSGASYNEQFF.

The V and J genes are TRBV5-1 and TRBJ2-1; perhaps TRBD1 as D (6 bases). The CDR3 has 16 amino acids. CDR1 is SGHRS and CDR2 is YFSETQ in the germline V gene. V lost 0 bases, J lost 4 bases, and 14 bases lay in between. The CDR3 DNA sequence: TGCGCCAGCAGCTTGGGGGCAGGGGCCCTTTACAATGAGCAGTTCTTC. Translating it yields CASSLGAGALYNEQFF.

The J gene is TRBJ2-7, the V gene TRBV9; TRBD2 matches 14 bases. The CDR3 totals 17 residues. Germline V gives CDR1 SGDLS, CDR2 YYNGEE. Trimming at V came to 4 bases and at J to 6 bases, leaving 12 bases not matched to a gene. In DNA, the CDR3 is TGTGCCAGCAGCACAGGACTAGCGGGGGGTGCCCTAGGCGAGCAGTACTTC. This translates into CASSTGLAGGALGEQYF.

The CDR3 region is CASSLQGRDGYTF. The CDR3 DNA follows: TGTGCCAGCAGCTTGCAGGGCCGCGATGGCTACACCTTC. The chain combines TRBV5-4 with TRBJ1-2, with D maybe TRBD1 (5 bases). The CDR3 spans 13 residues. Trimming shortened V by 1 base and J by 6 bases, and 10 bases separated the two germline ends. Germline V gene sequence: CDR1 SGHNT, CDR2 YYREEE (reference sequence).

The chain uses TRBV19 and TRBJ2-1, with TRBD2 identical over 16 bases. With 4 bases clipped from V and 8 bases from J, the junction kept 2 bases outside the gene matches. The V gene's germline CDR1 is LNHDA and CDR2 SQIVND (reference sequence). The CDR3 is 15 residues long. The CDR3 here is CASSKGLAGGDEQFF. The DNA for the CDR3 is TGTGCCAGTAGTAAGGGACTAGCGGGAGGGGATGAGCAGTTCTTC.

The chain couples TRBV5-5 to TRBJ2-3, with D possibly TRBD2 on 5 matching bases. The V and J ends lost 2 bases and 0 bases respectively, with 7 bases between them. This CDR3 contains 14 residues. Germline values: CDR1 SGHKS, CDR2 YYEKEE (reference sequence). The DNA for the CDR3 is TGTGCCAGCAGCTTCGGACTCAGCACAGATACGCAGTATTTT. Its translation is CASSFGLSTDTQYF.

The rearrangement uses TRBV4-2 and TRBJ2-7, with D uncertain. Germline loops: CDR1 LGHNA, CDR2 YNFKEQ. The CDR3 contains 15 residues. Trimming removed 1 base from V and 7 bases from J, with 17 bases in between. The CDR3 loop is CASSQATGPTWEQYF. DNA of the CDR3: TGTGCCAGCAGCCAAGCGACTGGGCCAACTTGGGAGCAGTACTTC.

CDR3 in amino acids: CASRWEGTTNTEAFF. In DNA form, the CDR3 reads TGTGCCAGCAGGTGGGAGGGTACAACCAACACTGAAGCTTTCTTT. The J gene is TRBJ1-1, the V gene TRBV6-1; D is undetermined. Germline V gene data show CDR1 as MNHNS and CDR2 as SASEGT. V lost 6 bases and J 2 bases, leaving 16 bases between the germline ends. The CDR3 is 15 amino acids.

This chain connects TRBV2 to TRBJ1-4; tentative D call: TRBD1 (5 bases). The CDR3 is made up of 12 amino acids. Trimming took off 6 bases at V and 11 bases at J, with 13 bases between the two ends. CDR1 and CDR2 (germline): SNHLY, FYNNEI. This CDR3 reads CASSPDREKLFF. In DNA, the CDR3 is TGTGCCAGCAGCCCAGACAGAGAGAAACTGTTTTTT.

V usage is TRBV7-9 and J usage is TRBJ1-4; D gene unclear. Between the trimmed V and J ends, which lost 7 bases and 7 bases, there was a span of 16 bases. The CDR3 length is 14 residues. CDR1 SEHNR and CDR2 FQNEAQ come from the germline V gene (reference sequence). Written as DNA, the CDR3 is TGTGCCAGCACCAAAACAGCGGGCGGTGAAAAACTGTTTTTT. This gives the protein CASTKTAGGEKLFF.

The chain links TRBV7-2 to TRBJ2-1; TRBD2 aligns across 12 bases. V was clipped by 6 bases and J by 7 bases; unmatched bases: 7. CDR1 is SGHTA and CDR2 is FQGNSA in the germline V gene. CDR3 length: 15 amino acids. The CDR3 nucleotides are TGTGCCAGCAGGGCGACTAGCGGGAGTCAAAATGAGCAGTTCTTC. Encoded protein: CASRATSGSQNEQFF. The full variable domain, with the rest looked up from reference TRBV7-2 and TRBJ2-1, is GAGVSQSPSNKVTEKGKDVELRCDPISGHTALYWYRQSLGQGLEFLIYFQGNSAPDKSGLPSDRFSAERTGGSVSTLTIQRTQQEDSAVYLCASRATSGSQNEQFFGPGTRLTVL.

The CDR3 here is CASSSAGTGLYGYTF. As DNA, the CDR3 is TGTGCCAGCAGTTCGGCCGGGACAGGCCTCTATGGCTACACCTTC. The chain has TRBV6-5 and TRBJ1-2; 8 nucleotides align to TRBD1. J lost 4 bases, V lost 4 bases, and 8 bases had no gene match. The CDR3 totals 15 residues. CDR1 and CDR2 (germline): MNHEY, SVGAGI.

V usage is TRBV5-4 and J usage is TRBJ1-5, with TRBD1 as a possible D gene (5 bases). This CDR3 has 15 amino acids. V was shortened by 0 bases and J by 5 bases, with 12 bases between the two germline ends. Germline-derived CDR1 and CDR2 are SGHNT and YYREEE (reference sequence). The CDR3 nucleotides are TGTGCCAGCAGCTTGGATGGCAGGGAGGATCAGCCCCAGCATTTT. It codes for CASSLDGREDQPQHF.

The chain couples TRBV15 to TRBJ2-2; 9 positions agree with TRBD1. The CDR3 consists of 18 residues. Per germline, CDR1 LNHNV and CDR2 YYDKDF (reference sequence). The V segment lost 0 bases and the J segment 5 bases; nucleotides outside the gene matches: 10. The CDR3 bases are TGTGCCACCAGCAGAGATCCCGCGGGGACAGGGTGGACCGGGGAGCTGTTTTTT. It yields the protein CATSRDPAGTGWTGELFF.

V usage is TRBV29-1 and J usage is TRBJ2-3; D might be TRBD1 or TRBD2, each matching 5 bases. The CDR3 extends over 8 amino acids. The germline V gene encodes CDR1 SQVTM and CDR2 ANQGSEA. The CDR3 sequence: CGTDTQYF. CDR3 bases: TGCGGGACGGATACGCAGTATTTT.